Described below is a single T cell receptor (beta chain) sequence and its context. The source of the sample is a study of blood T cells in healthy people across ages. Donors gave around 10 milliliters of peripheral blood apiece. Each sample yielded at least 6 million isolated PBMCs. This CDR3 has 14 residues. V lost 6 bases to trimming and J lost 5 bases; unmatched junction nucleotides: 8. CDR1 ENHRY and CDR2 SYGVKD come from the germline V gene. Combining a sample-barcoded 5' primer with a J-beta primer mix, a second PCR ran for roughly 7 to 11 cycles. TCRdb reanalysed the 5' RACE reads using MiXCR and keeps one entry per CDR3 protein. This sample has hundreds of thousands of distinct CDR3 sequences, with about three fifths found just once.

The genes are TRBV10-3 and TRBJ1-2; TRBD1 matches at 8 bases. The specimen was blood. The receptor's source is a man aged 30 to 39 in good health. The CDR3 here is CAISSGQAPYGYTF. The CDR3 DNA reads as TGTGCCATCAGCTCGGGACAGGCACCTTATGGCTACACCTTC.